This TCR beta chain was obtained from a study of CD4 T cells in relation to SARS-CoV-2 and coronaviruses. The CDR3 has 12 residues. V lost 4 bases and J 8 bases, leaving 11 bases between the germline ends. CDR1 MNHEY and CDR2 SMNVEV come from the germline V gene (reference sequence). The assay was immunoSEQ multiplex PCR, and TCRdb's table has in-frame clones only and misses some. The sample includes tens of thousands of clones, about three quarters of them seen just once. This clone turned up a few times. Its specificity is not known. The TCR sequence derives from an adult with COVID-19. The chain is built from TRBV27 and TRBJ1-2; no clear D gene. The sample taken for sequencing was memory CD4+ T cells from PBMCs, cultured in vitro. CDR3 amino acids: CASSSPTRGYTF. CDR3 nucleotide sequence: TGTGCCAGCAGTTCCCCGACAAGAGGCTACACCTTC.